This T cell receptor (beta chain) is drawn from a study of blood T cell repertoires in COVID-19 (dated by TCRdb to 2019 to 2021). In terms of the full investigation: Samples covering the acute and convalescent phases of COVID-19 were provided by collaborators in the United States, Italy and Spain. The prospective study material was composed of cDNA or gDNA derived from T cells, B-cell-depleted T cells, or PBMCs. The dataset comprised deeply sampled blood TCRbeta repertoires from subjects exposed to, actively infected with, or recovered from COVID-19. The repertoires were released in a freely available public database meant as a resource for research on the immune response to SARS-CoV-2. The samples were drawn from the first 160 participants of the ongoing ImmuneRACE study and from 1,200 or so subjects provided by 6 global collaborators. The sample metadata nearly always contained a de-identified subject ID, COVID-19 status, age in years and sex. Where HLA class I and class II types were available, the types were taken from metadata supplied by the sample provider, not from assay-based typing. The paper as a whole reports these results and caveats: The quantity of clinical and demographic metadata differed by source and by participant and was supplied without curation.

TCRbeta CDR3 regions were amplified from genomic DNA using the immunoSEQ Assay, a bias-controlled multiplex PCR. The paper's processing steps were these. The number of nucleated cells in each sample was estimated by amplification of reference gene primers within the assay. Sequence reads were collapsed and filtered to measure the absolute abundance of every unique TCRbeta CDR3 rearrangement. For each sample, productive Simpson clonality was calculated as the square root of Simpson's diversity index over productive rearrangements. The table comes from immuneACCESS by way of TCRdb, which keeps in-frame sequences with V and J called. Part of the clones is missing from these tables; in studies checked, under half for an unresolved V gene and the rest for unknown reasons. V, J and clone size were drawn from that table, and D and trimming were deduced from the DNA. The table for this sample lists some 200,000 clones; 87% of them were counted only once. The top ten clones comprise approximately 2.1% of the sample.

Comment on this clone: Its antigen specificity is not known. Base quality data are lacking; no much larger clone is found one base away.

CDR1 and CDR2 are read off the germline V gene as LGHNA and YSLEER. V lost 3 bases and J lost 4 bases, and the count of bases not matched to a germline gene is 12. The CDR3 starts with the cysteine, ends with the phenylalanine, and has 18 residues. Only CDR3 DNA is held: 54 bases, read in frame from base 1. Enrolling through a virtual design, the prospective study's participants ranged in age from roughly 18 to 95 years and lived across some 22 United States geographic areas. In the prospective study, cohorts were assigned on the basis of participant-reported clinical history obtained from a screening survey and a study questionnaire. For ImmuneRACE Cohort 3, a participant was defined as recovered based on two consecutive negative NP/OP PCR tests, clearance by a healthcare professional, or resolution of symptoms. Each participant in the prospective study had whole blood, serum and a nasopharyngeal or oropharyngeal swab collected by mobile phlebotomists. Participants in the prospective study had the option to provide additional blood draws and questionnaires over a 2-month period. Before DNA extraction, prospective study blood samples were shipped either frozen or at room temperature.

The TCR sequence derives from a woman in her 30s who had recovered from COVID-19. The sequencing sample was made of PBMCs or T cells enriched from blood (not recorded which). Recombination connected TRBV4-3 to TRBJ2-2, with 9 middle bases fitting TRBD2. Here the CDR3 is given as CASSQGGRGALGTGELFF. The nucleotide sequence is given as TGCGCCAGCAGCCAGGGCGGGAGGGGGGCTTTGGGCACCGGGGAGCTGTTTTTT.